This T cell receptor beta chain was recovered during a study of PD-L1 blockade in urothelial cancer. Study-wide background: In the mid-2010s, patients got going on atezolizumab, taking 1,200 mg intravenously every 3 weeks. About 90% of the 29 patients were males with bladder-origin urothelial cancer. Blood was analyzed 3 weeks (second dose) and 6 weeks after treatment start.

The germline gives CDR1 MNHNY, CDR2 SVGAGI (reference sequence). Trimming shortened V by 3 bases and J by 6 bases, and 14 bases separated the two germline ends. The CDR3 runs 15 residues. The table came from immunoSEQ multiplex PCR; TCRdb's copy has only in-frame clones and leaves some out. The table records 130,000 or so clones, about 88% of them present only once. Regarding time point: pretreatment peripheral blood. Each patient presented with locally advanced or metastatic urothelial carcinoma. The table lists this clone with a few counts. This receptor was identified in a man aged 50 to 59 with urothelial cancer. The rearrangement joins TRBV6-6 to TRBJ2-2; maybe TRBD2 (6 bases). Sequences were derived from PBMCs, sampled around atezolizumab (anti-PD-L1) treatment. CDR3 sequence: CASSYAGTPAGELFF. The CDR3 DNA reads TGTGCCAGCAGTTATGCCGGGACTCCCGCCGGGGAGCTGTTTTTT.